This TCR beta chain was recorded in a study of shared clonotypes between healthy human individuals. Method: immunoSEQ multiplex PCR; TCRdb's copy keeps in-frame clones and lacks some. The sample yields about 300,000 clones, around two thirds seen once. Germline V gene data show CDR1 as SQVTM and CDR2 as ANQGSEA. V was trimmed by 2 bases and J by 4 bases, leaving 9 bases between them. This CDR3 spans 13 amino acids. This chain connects TRBV29-1 to TRBJ2-1; a possible D gene is TRBD1 (5 bases). This sequence was found in a man aged 25-45 years in good health. The material sequenced was memory CD4+ T cells sorted from blood. Subset defined: CD45RA-negative fraction. The CDR3 bases are TGCAGCGTTGAAAGACAGTCTTACAATGAGCAGTTCTTC. Amino acids: CSVERQSYNEQFF.